The 17 T cell receptor beta chains below come from one sample, sequenced in a study of blood T cell repertoires in COVID-19. Some clones are missing from TCRdb's copy, which holds only in-frame ones; the method was immunoSEQ multiplex PCR. This table has nearly 55,000 clones, about 86% appearing once. Sequencing was performed on peripheral blood. The receptor set was obtained from an older man with active COVID-19.

The V and J genes are TRBV6-2 or TRBV6-3 and TRBJ1-5, with 10 positions matching TRBD1. With V trimmed by 2 bases and J by 1 base, 8 bases remained unmatched. This CDR3 region has 18 residues. CDR1 is MNHEY, CDR2 SVGEGT, per germline. The CDR3 sequence is CASSYLIDRGQSNQPQHF. DNA of the CDR3: TGTGCCAGCAGTTACCTTATTGACAGGGGGCAGAGCAATCAGCCCCAGCATTTT.

This clone occurred a few times. The V call is TRBV15, the J call TRBJ1-5; weak D call: TRBD1 (6 bases). The germline V gene encodes CDR1 LNHNV and CDR2 YYDKDF (reference sequence). The germline V and J ends were trimmed by 5 bases and 6 bases, with 11 bases remaining between them. This CDR3 is 13 amino acids long. Written as DNA, the CDR3 is TGTGCCACCAGCCCACAGGGCGTTCAGCCCCAGCATTTT. Translating it yields CATSPQGVQPQHF.

The chain employs TRBV28 and TRBJ1-4; D unclear. Germline CDR1 and CDR2: MDHEN and SYDVKM. V was trimmed by 8 bases and J by 0 bases, leaving 10 bases between them. The CDR3 is 14 amino acids. The CDR3 nucleotides are TGTGCCAGCGAGAATAGAGCAACTAATGAAAAACTGTTTTTT. As protein: CASENRATNEKLFF. Variable domain in full (rest from reference TRBV28 and TRBJ1-4): DVKVTQSSRYLVKRTGEKVFLECVQDMDHENMFWYRQDPGLGLRLIYFSYDVKMKEKGDIPEGYSVSREKKERFSLILESASTNQTSMYLCASENRATNEKLFFGSGTQLSVL.

This chain connects TRBV5-1 to TRBJ1-1; possibly TRBD1 for D (5 bases). The CDR3 length is 16 residues. V was cut by 3 bases and J by 1 base, with 16 bases left in between. Germline CDR1 SGHRS, CDR2 YFSETQ. This chain's CDR3 is CASSSLVGQGNTEAFF. DNA of the CDR3: TGCGCCAGCAGCTCGCTTGTGGGGCAAGGGAACACTGAAGCTTTCTTT.

The genes are TRBV5-4 and TRBJ2-1; D is possibly TRBD1 (6 bases). The length of the CDR3 is 14 residues. CDR1 SGHNT and CDR2 YYREEE come from the germline V gene (reference sequence). Trimming took 0 bases from V and 3 from J, leaving 7 bases between them. The CDR3 nucleotides are TGTGCCAGCAGCTTGGTGGACAGCTACAATGAGCAGTTCTTC. It yields the protein CASSLVDSYNEQFF.

Remarks on this clone: One junction end does not reproduce the germline sequence, and a read error may be involved. The chain couples TRBV7-7 to TRBJ2-5; 9 positions match TRBD1. The CDR3 runs to 13 residues. Germline assignment: CDR1 SSHAT and CDR2 FNYEAQ (reference sequence). The CDR3, as DNA: TGTGCTAGCAGCCTGGACAGGGGAGGGGCCCAGTACTTC. This gives the protein CASSLDRGGAQYF. The full variable domain, completed using reference TRBV7-7 and TRBJ2-5, is GAGVSQSPRYKVTKRGQDVTLRCDPISSHATLYWYQQALGQGPEFLTYFNYEAQPDKSGLPSDRFSAERPEGSISTLTIQRTEQRDSAMYRCASSLDRGGAQYFGPGTRLLVL.

The chain couples TRBV18 to TRBJ2-7; tentative D call: TRBD1 (5 bases). The V gene lost 2 bases and the J gene lost 3 bases, with 11 bases spanning the gap. CDR3 length: 14 residues. Germline CDR1 KGHSH, CDR2 LQKENI. The CDR3 here is CASSPGAALYEQYF. The DNA for the CDR3 is TGTGCCAGCTCACCAGGGGCCGCTCTCTACGAGCAGTACTTC.

The J gene is TRBJ2-7, the V gene TRBV5-1; 10 nucleotides agree with TRBD1. The CDR3 spans 15 residues. Germline V CDR1 and CDR2: SGHRS, YFSETQ. Trimming took 3 bases from V and 8 from J; bases not matched to a gene: 11. The CDR3 region has the DNA TGCGCCAGCAGCTCCAACCCCGGGACAGGGGAACAGCAGTACTTC. This translates into CASSSNPGTGEQQYF.

This chain's CDR3 is CASSPAAARSGNTIYF. The CDR3 DNA reads as TGCGCCAGCAGCCCGGCGGCTGCTCGCTCTGGAAACACCATATATTTT. The V gene is TRBV5-1, the J gene TRBJ1-3, with no clear D. The CDR3 is made up of 16 amino acids. Germline V gives CDR1 SGHRS, CDR2 YFSETQ. V lost 4 bases and J lost 0, with 14 bases in between.

The sample holds one count of this clone. The chain uses TRBV4-3 and TRBJ2-7; 8 bases are a match to TRBD2. CDR3 size: 15 residues. In germline, CDR1 is LGHNA, CDR2 YSLEER. The trim removed 0 bases at V and 4 bases at J, leaving 5 bases unmatched. The CDR3 spells CASSQDIGGVYEQYF. CDR3 DNA sequence: TGCGCCAGCAGCCAAGATATCGGGGGGGTATACGAGCAGTACTTC.

The genes are TRBV10-3 and TRBJ2-5, with D maybe TRBD1 (6 bases). Germline V CDR1 and CDR2: ENHRY, SYGVKD. This CDR3 region has 14 residues. V shed 8 bases and J shed 1 base, with 14 bases lying between them. The CDR3 nucleotides read TGTGCCATCGGCAACCAGGGGAGCCAAGAGACCCAGTACTTC. This gives the protein CAIGNQGSQETQYF.

This rearrangement joins TRBV6-5 to TRBJ1-1; TRBD1 is a possible D gene (5 bases). This CDR3 has 14 residues. Trimming took 6 bases from V and 8 from J, leaving 19 bases between them. Germline CDR1 and CDR2: MNHEY and SVGAGI. Here the CDR3 reads CASRLDSSKSEAFF. The CDR3 nucleotides read TGTGCCAGCAGACTTGACAGTAGTAAATCCGAAGCTTTCTTT.

The V gene is TRBV7-2, the J gene TRBJ2-7, with D possibly matching TRBD2 (7 bases). Germline V gives CDR1 SGHTA, CDR2 FQGNSA. Trimming shortened V by 7 bases and J by 9 bases, and 25 bases separated the two germline ends. The CDR3 contains 15 residues. The CDR3 sequence: CASTQRGGREMRQYF. CDR3 DNA sequence: TGTGCCAGCACCCAGAGGGGGGGACGAGAAATGAGGCAGTACTTC.

There are a few counts of this clone. The chain combines TRBV2 with TRBJ2-7; D may be TRBD1 (6 bases). Per the germline V gene, CDR1 is SNHLY and CDR2 is FYNNEI. V was cut by 4 bases and J by 5 bases, with 12 bases left in between. CDR3 length: 13 amino acids. DNA for the CDR3: TGTGCCAGCAGTGCTCAGGGGATGAACGAGCAGTACTTC. Residues: CASSAQGMNEQYF.

V gene TRBV30 combines with J gene TRBJ1-2, with 7 bases matching TRBD1. The CDR3 extends over 15 amino acids. The germline gives CDR1 GTSNPN, CDR2 SVGIG (reference sequence). After removal of 0 bases from V and 4 bases from J, the junction contained 8 bases not matched to a gene. Here the CDR3 DNA reads TGTGCCTGGAGTGTACAGGGGAATTCGCTCTATGGCTACACCTTC. This sequence encodes CAWSVQGNSLYGYTF.

In this sample, this clone turned up a few times. The V gene is TRBV7-2, the J gene TRBJ2-4, with a weak D call TRBD1 (5 bases). V lost 0 bases to trimming and J lost 3 bases, with 12 bases between them. From germline, CDR1 is SGHTA and CDR2 FQGNSA. The CDR3 is made up of 16 amino acids. For the CDR3, the DNA is TGTGCCAGCAGCTTAGCGGGGCGGAAGGTCAAAAACATTCAGTACTTC. Amino acid sequence: CASSLAGRKVKNIQYF.

The V and J genes are TRBV5-1 and TRBJ2-7, with 7 nucleotides matching TRBD1. The CDR3 is 15 amino acids. J gave up 6 bases and V 0 bases, and 9 bases lay outside the gene matches. Germline V gene lookup returns CDR1 SGHRS and CDR2 YFSETQ. The CDR3 nucleotides are TGCGCCAGCAGCTTGGAGGGACAGCCGGGGAGCGAGCAGTACTTC. As protein: CASSLEGQPGSEQYF.